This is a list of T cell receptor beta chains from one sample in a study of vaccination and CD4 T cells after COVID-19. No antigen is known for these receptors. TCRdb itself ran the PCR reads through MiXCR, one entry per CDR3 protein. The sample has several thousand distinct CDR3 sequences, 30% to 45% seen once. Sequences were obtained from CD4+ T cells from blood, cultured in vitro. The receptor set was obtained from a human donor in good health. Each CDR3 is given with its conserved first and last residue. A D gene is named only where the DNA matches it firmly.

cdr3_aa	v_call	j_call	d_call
CASSLGFAGGQKTQYF	TRBV7-2	TRBJ2-5	TRBD2
CASSEGSQHF	TRBV6-1	TRBJ1-5	NA
CSARPPLSNQPQHF	TRBV20-1	TRBJ1-5	NA
CASSLVEGNTEAFF	TRBV12-3/TRBV12-4	TRBJ1-1	NA
CASSPQRYSSTDTQYF	TRBV6-1	TRBJ2-3	NA
CASLLHRGEAFF	TRBV6-1	TRBJ1-1	TRBD1
CSAWTGSAYEQYF	TRBV20-1	TRBJ2-7	TRBD1
CASSEWQGRRETQYF	TRBV19	TRBJ2-5	NA
CSASFGAGSSTDTQYF	TRBV20-1	TRBJ2-3	TRBD2
CASSLKALNYGYTF	TRBV5-6	TRBJ1-2	NA
CATSRGVTNEQFF	TRBV15	TRBJ2-1	NA
CASSYVGRDSPLHF	TRBV6-5	TRBJ1-6	NA
CASTSGTYGYTF	TRBV28	TRBJ1-2	NA
CASSRSHTQGAWGYTF	TRBV4-1	TRBJ1-2	TRBD1
CSARGDSEKLFF	TRBV20-1	TRBJ1-4	TRBD1
CASSCGPQETQYF	TRBV6-5	TRBJ2-5	NA
CSANLLRDYNEQFF	TRBV20-1	TRBJ2-1	NA
CASSYSGSTDTQYF	TRBV6-2/TRBV6-3	TRBJ2-3	NA